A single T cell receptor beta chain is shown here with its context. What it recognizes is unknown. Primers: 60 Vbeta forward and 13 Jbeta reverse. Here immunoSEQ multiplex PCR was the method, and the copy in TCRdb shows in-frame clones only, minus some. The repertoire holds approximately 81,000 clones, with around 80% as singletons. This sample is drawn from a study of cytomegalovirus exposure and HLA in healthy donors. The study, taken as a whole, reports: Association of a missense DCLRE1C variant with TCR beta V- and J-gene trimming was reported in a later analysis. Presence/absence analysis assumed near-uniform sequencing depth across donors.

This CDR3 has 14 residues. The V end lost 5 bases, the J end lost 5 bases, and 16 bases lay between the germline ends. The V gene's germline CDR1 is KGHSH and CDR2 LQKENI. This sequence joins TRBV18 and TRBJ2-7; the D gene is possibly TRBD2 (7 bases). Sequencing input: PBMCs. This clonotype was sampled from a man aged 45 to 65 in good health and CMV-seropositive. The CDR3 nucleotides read TGTGCCAGCTCAGAACAGGGAGGGCTCCACGAGCAGTACTTC. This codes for CASSEQGGLHEQYF.